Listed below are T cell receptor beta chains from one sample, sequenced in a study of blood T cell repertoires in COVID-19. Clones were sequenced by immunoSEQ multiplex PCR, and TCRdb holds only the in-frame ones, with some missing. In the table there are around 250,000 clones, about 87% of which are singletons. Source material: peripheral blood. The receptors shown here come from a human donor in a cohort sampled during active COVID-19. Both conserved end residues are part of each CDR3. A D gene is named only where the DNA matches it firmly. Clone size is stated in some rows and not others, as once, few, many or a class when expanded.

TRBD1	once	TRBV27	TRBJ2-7	CASRGDRGGEQYF	TGTGCCAGCCGCGGGGACAGGGGTGGCGAGCAGTACTTC
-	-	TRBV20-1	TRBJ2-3	CSASLGSKDTQYF	TGCAGTGCTAGTTTAGGGAGTAAAGATACGCAGTATTTT
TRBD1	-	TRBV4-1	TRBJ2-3	CASKKQGDSDTQYF	TGCGCCAGCAAGAAGCAGGGGGATTCAGATACGCAGTATTTT
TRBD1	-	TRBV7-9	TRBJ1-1	CASSLGQGQTEAFF	TGTGCCAGCAGCTTGGGACAGGGACAAACTGAAGCTTTCTTT
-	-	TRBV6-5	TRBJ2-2	CASRPGPGELFF	TGTGCCAGCAGACCAGGGCCCGGGGAGCTGTTTTTT
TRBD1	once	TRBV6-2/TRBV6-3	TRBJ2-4	CASSSGGWGNIQYF	TGTGCCAGCAGTTCAGGGGGCTGGGGAAACATTCAGTACTTC
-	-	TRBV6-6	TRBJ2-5	CASTPGGETQYF	TGTGCCAGCACCCCTGGCGGGGAGACCCAGTACTTC
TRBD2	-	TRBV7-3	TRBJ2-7	CASSLEEVGASGRALYF	TGTGCCAGCAGCTTAGAGGAGGTCGGGGCTAGCGGGAGGGCCTTGTACTTC
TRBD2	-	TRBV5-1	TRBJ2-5	CASSPSGGAGETQYF	TGCGCCAGCAGCCCTAGCGGGGGGGCCGGGGAGACCCAGTACTTC
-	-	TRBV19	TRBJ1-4	CASRPVDSPVTEKLFF	TGTGCCAGTAGACCCGTGGACTCCCCGGTTACTGAAAAACTGTTTTTT
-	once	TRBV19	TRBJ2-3	CASSIGLPSTDTQYF	TGTGCCAGTAGTATCGGTTTACCGAGCACAGATACGCAGTATTTT
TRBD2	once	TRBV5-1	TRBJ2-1	CASSGGLAASYNEQFF	TGCGCCAGCAGCGGGGGACTAGCGGCCTCCTACAATGAGCAGTTCTTC
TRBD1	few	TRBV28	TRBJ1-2	CASSWDRGIYGYTF	TGTGCCAGCAGCTGGGACAGGGGGATTTATGGCTACACCTTC
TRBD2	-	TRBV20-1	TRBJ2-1	CSASLSGERSDEQFF	TGCAGTGCTAGTCTGAGCGGGGAGAGGAGCGATGAGCAGTTCTTC
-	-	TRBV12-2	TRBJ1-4	CASRLGGAWEKLFF	TGTGCAAGTCGCCTCGGGGGGGCTTGGGAAAAACTGTTTTTT
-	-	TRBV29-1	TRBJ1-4	CSAGWASTNEKLFF	TGCAGCGCCGGATGGGCATCAACTAATGAAAAACTGTTTTTT
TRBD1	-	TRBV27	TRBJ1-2	CASSLGQGNYGYTF	TGTGCCAGCAGTTTAGGACAGGGAAACTATGGCTACACCTTC
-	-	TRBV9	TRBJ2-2	CASSVGGVTGELFF	TGTGCCAGCAGCGTAGGCGGAGTTACCGGGGAGCTGTTTTTT
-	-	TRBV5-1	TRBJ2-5	CASSLQYQETQYF	TGCGCCAGCAGCTTGCAGTACCAAGAGACCCAGTACTTC
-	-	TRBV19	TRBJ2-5	CASSILGARVETQYF	TGTGCCAGTAGTATCTTGGGGGCGCGGGTAGAGACCCAGTACTTC
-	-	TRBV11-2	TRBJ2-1	CASSQGLWSEKFNEQFF	TGTGCCAGCAGCCAAGGACTGTGGTCTGAAAAGTTCAATGAGCAGTTCTTC
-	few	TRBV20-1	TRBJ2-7	CSASGQTRLNYEQYF	TGCAGTGCTAGTGGGCAGACGAGACTCAACTACGAGCAGTACTTC
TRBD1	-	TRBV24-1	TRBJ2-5	CATSDLGRGLLQETQYF	TGTGCCACCAGTGATTTGGGCAGGGGGCTCCTACAAGAGACCCAGTACTTC